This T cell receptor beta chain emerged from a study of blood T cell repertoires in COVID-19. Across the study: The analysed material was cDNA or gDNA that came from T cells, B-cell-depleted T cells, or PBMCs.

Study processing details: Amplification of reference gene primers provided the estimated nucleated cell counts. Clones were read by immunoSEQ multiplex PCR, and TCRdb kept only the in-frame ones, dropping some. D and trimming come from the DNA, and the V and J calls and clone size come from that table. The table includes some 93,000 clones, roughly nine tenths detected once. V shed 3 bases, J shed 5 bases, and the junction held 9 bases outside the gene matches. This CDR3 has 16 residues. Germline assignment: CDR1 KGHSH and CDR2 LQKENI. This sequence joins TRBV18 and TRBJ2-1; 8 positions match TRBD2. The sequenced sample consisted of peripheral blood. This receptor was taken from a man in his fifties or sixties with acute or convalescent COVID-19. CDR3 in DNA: TGTGCCAGCTCACCTCTGGGGGCGGGAGGCCACAATGAGCAGTTCTTC. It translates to CASSPLGAGGHNEQFF.